These 24 T cell receptor beta chains share one sample of origin, sequenced in a study of blood T cell repertoires in COVID-19. Profiled with immunoSEQ multiplex PCR; TCRdb holds only in-frame clones, not every one. The data contain around 200,000 clones, around nine tenths of them singletons. The sequenced material came from peripheral blood. The receptors were sampled from a woman aged 18-35 years who had recovered from COVID-19.

The rearrangement links TRBV7-9 to TRBJ2-5, with 10 bases aligning to TRBD2. This CDR3 is built from 16 residues. J gave up 2 bases and V 1 base, and 4 bases lay outside the gene matches. Germline values: CDR1 SEHNR, CDR2 FQNEAQ (reference sequence). The CDR3 DNA sequence: TGTGCCAGCAGCTTAGGGACTAGCGGACGTCAAGAGACCCAGTACTTC. Translated, it gives CASSLGTSGRQETQYF.

The genes are TRBV5-4 and TRBJ2-2, with 15 nucleotides matching TRBD2. Germline trimming cut 3 bases from V and 4 bases from J; bases unmatched to any gene: 7. The CDR3 runs 18 residues. Germline loops: CDR1 SGHNT, CDR2 YYREEE (reference sequence). CDR3 protein: CASSSGTSGRRGTGELFF. The DNA for the CDR3 is TGTGCCAGCAGCTCCGGGACTAGCGGGAGGAGGGGCACCGGGGAGCTGTTTTTT.

This chain joins TRBV7-2 and TRBJ2-5; D perhaps matches TRBD2 (5 bases). The V end lost 5 bases, the J end lost 1 base, and 11 bases lay between the germline ends. Per germline, CDR1 SGHTA and CDR2 FQGNSA. The CDR3 runs 14 residues. The CDR3 DNA reads as TGTGCCAGCAGCCCCAGCGGAGTCCAAGAGACCCAGTACTTC. It encodes CASSPSGVQETQYF.

This clone appeared a single time. V gene TRBV2 combines with J gene TRBJ1-4; TRBD1 is a possible D gene (5 bases). The CDR3 length is 13 residues. Germline V gene data show CDR1 as SNHLY and CDR2 as FYNNEI. The germline V and J ends were trimmed by 7 bases and 5 bases, with 11 bases remaining between them. The CDR3 region has the DNA TGTGCCAGCATGGGTCAGGGAAATGAAAAACTGTTTTTT. It yields the protein CASMGQGNEKLFF.

This clone was found a few times. Other DNA sequences in the sample encode the same CDR3. The rearrangement uses TRBV6-6 and TRBJ2-1, with D hard to call. Trimming took off 2 bases at V and 0 bases at J, with 8 bases between the two ends. Germline V gene sequence: CDR1 MNHNY, CDR2 SVGAGI (reference sequence). The length of the CDR3 is 15 residues. CDR3 nucleotides: TGTGCCAGCAGTTACGCCAGAGGCTCCTACAATGAGCAGTTCTTC. Translated, it gives CASSYARGSYNEQFF.

CDR3 amino acids: CASSRRGSYEQYV. Written as DNA, the CDR3 is TGTGCCAGCAGTAGGAGGGGCTCGTACGAGCAGTACGTC. The J gene is TRBJ2-7, the V gene TRBV6-2 or TRBV6-3, with a possible D match to TRBD2 (6 bases). Germline CDR1 and CDR2: MNHEY and SVGEGT. V dropped 5 bases and J dropped 4 bases, with 12 bases sitting between them. This CDR3 has 13 residues.

CDR3 in amino acids: CASSRGPGDTQYF. CDR3 coding DNA: TGCGCCAGCAGCCGGGGGCCGGGAGATACGCAGTATTTT. The chain joins TRBV4-3 to TRBJ2-3, with TRBD1 as a possible D gene (6 bases). The CDR3 runs to 13 residues. CDR1 and CDR2 (germline): LGHNA, YSLEER. V gave up 4 bases and J gave up 5 bases, with 10 bases separating them.

The gene calls are TRBV11-2 and TRBJ2-4, with 9 bases fitting TRBD1. The CDR3 contains 15 residues. Germline CDR1 SGHAT, CDR2 FQNNGV. V shed 5 bases, J shed 7 bases, and the junction held 9 bases outside the gene matches. CDR3 in amino acids: CASSRGQGRFNIQYF. CDR3 bases: TGTGCCAGCAGCCGGGGACAGGGTCGTTTTAACATTCAGTACTTC.

This clone has a handful of counts. The rearrangement uses TRBV11-2 and TRBJ2-7; the match to TRBD2 covers 10 bases. Trimming at V came to 2 bases and at J to 4 bases, leaving 14 bases not matched to a gene. The CDR3 spans 18 residues. Per the germline V gene, CDR1 is SGHAT and CDR2 is FQNNGV. The CDR3 loop is CASSLSEVAGGFAYEQYF. The CDR3 DNA sequence: TGTGCCAGCAGCTTAAGTGAGGTAGCGGGGGGATTTGCGTACGAGCAGTACTTC. The entire variable domain, with the rest obtained from reference TRBV11-2 and TRBJ2-7, is as follows: EAGVAQSPRYKIIEKRQSVAFWCNPISGHATLYWYQQILGQGPKLLIQFQNNGVVDDSQLPKDRFSAERLKGVDSTLKIQPAKLEDSAVYLCASSLSEVAGGFAYEQYFGPGTRLTVT.

V is TRBV7-9 and J is TRBJ1-2, with 7 bases fitting TRBD1. The CDR3 totals 15 residues. Germline V gene lookup returns CDR1 SEHNR and CDR2 FQNEAQ (reference sequence). With 1 base clipped from V and 8 bases from J, the junction kept 10 bases outside the gene matches. CDR3 coding DNA: TGTGCCAGCAGCTTAGGAGGGGGACCAGGGGGAGGCTACACCTTC. Translation gives CASSLGGGPGGGYTF.

The CDR3 protein is CASSPGGIRDIQYF. The CDR3 nucleotides are TGTGCCAGCAGTCCGGGGGGGATCCGTGACATTCAGTACTTC. This sequence joins TRBV6-5 and TRBJ2-4; 8 nucleotides match TRBD2. CDR1 and CDR2 from the germline V gene are MNHEY and SVGAGI. The CDR3 covers 14 residues. Unmatched junction bases numbered 8, after V lost 5 bases and J lost 8 bases.

Worth noting for this clone: Germline and junction disagree at one end, which may indicate a read error. V and J are TRBV14 and TRBJ1-6, with D possibly TRBD1 on 5 matching bases. This CDR3 has 19 residues. The germline V gene has CDR1 SGHDN and CDR2 FVKESK. The CDR3 loop is CASSQDHLLWGVYNSSLHF. Written as DNA, the CDR3 is TGTGCCAGCAGCCAAGATCACCTTCTCTGGGGGGTCTATAATTCATCCCTCCACTTT. The whole variable domain, filled in from reference TRBV14 and TRBJ1-6, reads EAGVTQFPSHSVIEKGQTVTLRCDPISGHDNLYWYRRVMGKEIKFLLHFVKESKQDESGMPNNRFLAERTGGTYSTLKVQPAELEDSGVYFCASSQDHLLWGVYNSSLHFGNGTRLTVT.

V is TRBV18 and J is TRBJ2-2; TRBD2 is a possible D gene (5 bases). The germline V gene encodes CDR1 KGHSH and CDR2 LQKENI. The CDR3 runs 15 residues. Trimming cost V 1 base and J 7 bases, with 13 bases left between them. CDR3 in amino acids: CASSPQGTGVGELFF. In DNA, the CDR3 is TGTGCCAGCTCACCACAGGGAACCGGGGTCGGGGAGCTGTTTTTT.

The chain couples TRBV11-2 to TRBJ2-5; TRBD1 matches at 8 bases. Germline V gene data show CDR1 as SGHAT and CDR2 as FQNNGV. Trimming cost V 0 bases and J 4 bases; bases outside gene matches: 4. This CDR3 contains 15 residues. In DNA, the CDR3 is TGTGCCAGCAGCTTAGACAGGGGGCTTGGAGAGACCCAGTACTTC. Translating gives CASSLDRGLGETQYF.

V usage is TRBV9 and J usage is TRBJ1-1, with TRBD1 as a possible D gene (6 bases). Trimming took off 3 bases at V and 3 bases at J, with 12 bases between the two ends. CDR1 is SGDLS and CDR2 is YYNGEE in the germline V gene. This CDR3 is 14 amino acids long. The CDR3, as DNA: TGTGCCAGCAGCGGACAGGCCGTGGACACTGAAGCTTTCTTT. It encodes CASSGQAVDTEAFF.

The V call is TRBV6-4, the J call TRBJ1-1, with D hard to call. CDR3 length: 13 amino acids. The V and J ends lost 6 bases and 2 bases respectively, with 10 bases between them. From germline, CDR1 is MRHNA and CDR2 SNTAGT. The CDR3 sequence: CASSPSSNTEAFF. The DNA of the CDR3 is TGTGCCAGCAGCCCGTCTTCTAACACTGAAGCTTTCTTT.

The chain uses TRBV19 and TRBJ1-4, with D possibly TRBD1 on 5 matching bases. This CDR3 spans 11 amino acids. Germline CDR1 LNHDA, CDR2 SQIVND (reference sequence). V was pared by 10 bases and J by 7 bases, with 10 bases between. The CDR3 coding sequence is TGTGCCACAGGGCACGGTGAAAAACTGTTTTTT. It encodes CATGHGEKLFF.

This sequence joins TRBV6-2 or TRBV6-3 and TRBJ2-7; 9 bases fit TRBD1. J gave up 2 bases and V 2 bases, and 13 bases lay outside the gene matches. From germline, CDR1 is MNHEY and CDR2 SVGEGT. The CDR3 has 18 amino acids. The CDR3, as DNA: TGTGCCAGCAGTTACCCGGGACAGGGCAGAGGGCGCCCCTACGAGCAGTACTTC. Its protein product is CASSYPGQGRGRPYEQYF.

V gene TRBV15 combines with J gene TRBJ1-5, with no clear D. This CDR3 has 15 residues. V was shortened by 0 bases and J by 2 bases, with 8 bases between the two germline ends. Germline V gene lookup returns CDR1 LNHNV and CDR2 YYDKDF (reference sequence). CDR3 in DNA: TGTGCCACCAGCAGAGATAGGGAGCGCAATCAGCCCCAGCATTTT. Its protein product is CATSRDRERNQPQHF.

V gene TRBV10-3 combines with J gene TRBJ1-1, with 11 bases aligning to TRBD1. The V and J ends lost 3 bases and 5 bases, in that order; junction bases with no gene match: 5. The CDR3 has 15 residues. Germline V CDR1 and CDR2: ENHRY, SYGVKD. CDR3 amino acids: CAISEPDRGPTEAFF. Written as DNA, the CDR3 is TGTGCCATCAGTGAACCGGACAGGGGGCCTACTGAAGCTTTCTTT.

The chain carries TRBV10-3 and TRBJ2-2; TRBD2 matches at 9 bases. V lost 1 base, J lost 7 bases, and 7 bases stayed unmatched. CDR1 ENHRY and CDR2 SYGVKD come from the germline V gene. This CDR3 contains 16 residues. The CDR3 DNA reads TGTGCCATCAGTGAGTGGGAGACTAGCGGTAACGGGGAGCTGTTTTTT. Translation: CAISEWETSGNGELFF.

V gene TRBV10-3 combines with J gene TRBJ1-4, with a possible D match to TRBD1 (6 bases). This CDR3 comprises 18 residues. The germline V gene encodes CDR1 ENHRY and CDR2 SYGVKD. Trimming stripped 10 bases from V and 0 bases from J, with 24 bases between. Written as DNA, the CDR3 is TGTGCCAGCGTCCCCCGACAGGCCTACGACTCAACTAATGAAAAACTGTTTTTT. Amino acids: CASVPRQAYDSTNEKLFF.

This rearrangement joins TRBV4-3 to TRBJ1-1, with 7 bases fitting TRBD1. J gave up 7 bases and V 0 bases, and 8 bases lay outside the gene matches. The CDR3 runs 15 residues. The germline gives CDR1 LGHNA, CDR2 YSLEER. The CDR3 here is CASSQDVTGSVEAFF. The CDR3 DNA follows: TGCGCCAGCAGCCAAGACGTGACAGGGTCTGTTGAAGCTTTCTTT.

This clone was found once. The rearrangement links TRBV11-3 to TRBJ2-1; 8 nucleotides align to TRBD2. V lost 3 bases to trimming and J lost 2 bases; unmatched junction nucleotides: 0. Germline assignment: CDR1 SGHNT and CDR2 YENEEA. The CDR3 runs 14 residues. The CDR3 DNA reads as TGTGCCAGCAGCTTTAGCGGGACCTACAATGAGCAGTTCTTC. Its translation is CASSFSGTYNEQFF.